A selection of T cell receptor beta chains follows, all from one sample in a study of blood T cell repertoires in COVID-19. The assay was immunoSEQ multiplex PCR, and TCRdb's table has in-frame clones only and misses some. The sample shows hundreds of thousands of clones, approximately 90% of them seen only once. The sequencing sample was made of PBMCs or T cells enriched from blood (not recorded which). Receptors originate from a woman between 25 and 40 years old with acute COVID-19. The CDR3 runs from the conserved cysteine through the conserved F or W. The order of the fields is CDR3 protein, CDR3 DNA, J gene, D gene, V gene, clone size. D genes are given only for firm matches. Some rows have no size entry. The others give once, few or many, or a class for an expanded clone.

CDR3aa: CASSLNPGRGFPAFF
CDR3nt: TGTGCCAGCAGCTTAAATCCAGGGAGGGGCTTTCCGGCTTTCTTT
j_gene: TRBJ1-1
d_gene: NA
v_gene: TRBV7-3
abundance: NA

CDR3aa: CASSLSGGDVIEQFF
CDR3nt: TGTGCCAGCTCCTTGAGTGGCGGGGACGTGATTGAGCAGTTCTTC
j_gene: TRBJ2-1
d_gene: NA
v_gene: TRBV6-5
abundance: few

CDR3aa: CASISRGTEAFF
CDR3nt: TGTGCCAGCATAAGCAGGGGGACTGAAGCTTTCTTT
j_gene: TRBJ1-1
d_gene: TRBD1
v_gene: TRBV28
abundance: NA

CDR3aa: CASSPSGRTATNEKLFF
CDR3nt: TGTGCCAGCTCACCCTCCGGACGGACAGCAACTAATGAAAAACTGTTTTTT
j_gene: TRBJ1-4
d_gene: NA
v_gene: TRBV18
abundance: few

CDR3aa: CASRTPFYGYTF
CDR3nt: TGCGCCAGCAGGACACCTTTCTATGGCTACACCTTC
j_gene: TRBJ1-2
d_gene: NA
v_gene: TRBV23-1
abundance: NA

CDR3aa: CASNGGGAGNEQFF
CDR3nt: TGTGCCAGCAACGGCGGGGGGGCTGGGAATGAGCAGTTCTTC
j_gene: TRBJ2-1
d_gene: TRBD2
v_gene: TRBV28
abundance: NA

CDR3aa: CASSRAGLHTGELFF
CDR3nt: TGTGCCAGCAGCAGAGCCGGGTTACACACCGGGGAGCTGTTTTTT
j_gene: TRBJ2-2
d_gene: NA
v_gene: TRBV7-9
abundance: NA

CDR3aa: CASSRTGQGQRNTIYF
CDR3nt: TGTGCCAGCTCCCGAACGGGACAGGGGCAGAGAAACACCATATATTTT
j_gene: TRBJ1-3
d_gene: TRBD1
v_gene: TRBV18
abundance: NA

CDR3aa: CASRWSGGPETQYF
CDR3nt: TGCGCCAGCAGGTGGAGCGGGGGACCGGAGACCCAGTACTTC
j_gene: TRBJ2-5
d_gene: TRBD2
v_gene: TRBV5-1
abundance: NA

CDR3aa: CASSLGSGPTNF
CDR3nt: TGTGCCAGCAGCTTAGGGTCAGGGCCTACTAACTTC
j_gene: TRBJ1-2
d_gene: NA
v_gene: TRBV11-2
abundance: NA

CDR3aa: CASSTGGGQPQHF
CDR3nt: TGTGCCAGCAGTACAGGGGGAGGGCAGCCCCAGCATTTT
j_gene: TRBJ1-5
d_gene: TRBD1
v_gene: TRBV6-5
abundance: NA

CDR3aa: CASSDSLAGGYQETQYF
CDR3nt: TGTGCCAGCAGTGATTCGCTAGCGGGGGGGTACCAAGAGACCCAGTACTTC
j_gene: TRBJ2-5
d_gene: TRBD2
v_gene: TRBV6-1
abundance: NA

CDR3aa: CASSERGQGASGELFF
CDR3nt: TGCGCCAGCAGCGAACGGGGACAGGGGGCTTCCGGGGAGCTGTTTTTT
j_gene: TRBJ2-2
d_gene: TRBD1
v_gene: TRBV5-1
abundance: NA

CDR3aa: CASSLSSTGELFF
CDR3nt: TGTGCCAGCAGCTTGTCCTCCACCGGGGAGCTGTTTTTT
j_gene: TRBJ2-2
d_gene: NA
v_gene: TRBV5-5
abundance: once

CDR3aa: CAISESTYNSPLHF
CDR3nt: TGTGCCATCAGTGAGTCAACATATAATTCACCCCTCCACTTT
j_gene: TRBJ1-6
d_gene: NA
v_gene: TRBV10-3
abundance: NA

CDR3aa: CSVLNTEAFF
CDR3nt: TGCAGCGTACTAAACACTGAAGCTTTCTTT
j_gene: TRBJ1-1
d_gene: NA
v_gene: TRBV29-1
abundance: NA

CDR3aa: CASADLSSYNEQFF
CDR3nt: TGTGCCAGCGCAGACTTGAGCTCCTACAATGAGCAGTTCTTC
j_gene: TRBJ2-1
d_gene: NA
v_gene: TRBV2
abundance: NA

CDR3aa: CASSLHSKETQYF
CDR3nt: TGTGCCAGCAGTTTACACTCAAAAGAGACCCAGTACTTC
j_gene: TRBJ2-5
d_gene: NA
v_gene: TRBV27
abundance: NA

CDR3aa: CSVETFGGHEKLFF
CDR3nt: TGCAGCGTCGAGACCTTCGGGGGACATGAAAAACTGTTTTTT
j_gene: TRBJ1-4
d_gene: NA
v_gene: TRBV29-1
abundance: NA

CDR3aa: CASKDRVASPLHF
CDR3nt: TGTGCCTCCAAGGACAGGGTCGCGTCACCCCTCCACTTT
j_gene: TRBJ1-6
d_gene: TRBD1
v_gene: TRBV2
abundance: NA

CDR3aa: CASSLGGRETQYF
CDR3nt: TGTGCCAGCAGCTTGGGTGGGCGCGAGACCCAGTACTTC
j_gene: TRBJ2-5
d_gene: NA
v_gene: TRBV11-3
abundance: NA

CDR3aa: CSVVGSLNTEAFF
CDR3nt: TGCAGCGTTGTGGGTAGCCTGAACACTGAAGCTTTCTTT
j_gene: TRBJ1-1
d_gene: NA
v_gene: TRBV29-1
abundance: NA

CDR3aa: CASSPPTSGRPNEQYF
CDR3nt: TGCGCCAGCAGCCCCCCGACTAGCGGGAGGCCTAACGAGCAGTACTTC
j_gene: TRBJ2-7
d_gene: TRBD2
v_gene: TRBV5-1
abundance: NA

CDR3aa: CASSLLGTGDTEAFF
CDR3nt: TGTGCCAGCAGCTTATTAGGGACAGGGGACACTGAAGCTTTCTTT
j_gene: TRBJ1-1
d_gene: TRBD1
v_gene: TRBV11-1
abundance: NA

CDR3aa: CASSFPTGNEKLFF
CDR3nt: TGTGCCAGCAGCTTCCCGACAGGTAATGAAAAACTGTTTTTT
j_gene: TRBJ1-4
d_gene: NA
v_gene: TRBV5-4
abundance: NA